This T cell receptor (beta chain) was sequenced in a study of Ad26.COV2.S vaccination and SARS-CoV-2 variants. Study conclusions and caveats: Spike-specific CD8+ and CD4+ T cell responses reportedly showed substantial breadth after vaccination.

Notes on this clone: Its antigen remains unknown.

TCRdb keeps only in-frame clones here, not all; method: immunoSEQ multiplex PCR. The repertoire holds roughly 350,000 clones, with 80% to 90% as singletons. The sample's treatment: about 20 received Ad26.COV2.S at low or high dose, single or two shots; 5 received placebo; per-sample allocation not given. Sampling took place 63 days after the first vaccine or placebo injection. Wuhan-strain SARS-CoV-2 spike was expressed by the Ad26 vector that made up the vaccine. The V end lost 0 bases, the J end lost 4 bases, and 10 bases lay between the germline ends. The germline V gene encodes CDR1 MNHEY and CDR2 SMNVEV (reference sequence). The CDR3 loop spans 15 amino acids.

The chain joins TRBV27 to TRBJ1-5; D may be TRBD1 (5 bases). The sample here was peripheral blood, taken in a trial of Ad26.COV2.S vaccine versus placebo. This clonotype was sampled from a person between 18 and 65 years old who received the Ad26.COV2.S COVID-19 vaccine or a placebo. CDR3 protein: CASSLSFRGNQPQHF. CDR3 sequence (DNA): TGTGCCAGCAGTTTATCTTTCCGGGGGAATCAGCCCCAGCATTTT.